The T cell receptor (beta chain) described here comes from a study of identical twins. The CDR3 contains 15 residues. The V gene end was trimmed by 5 bases and the J gene end by 4 bases; junction bases not matched to a gene: 9. Germline V gene lookup returns CDR1 SGHVS and CDR2 FQNEAQ. Donors uniformly comprised healthy Caucasians. TCRdb fed the 5' RACE reads into MiXCR, producing one record per CDR3 protein. The table includes 600,000 to 700,000 distinct CDR3 sequences, 21% detected once. The sample was also reused in another study, on T cells expressing NK-cell markers. That paper notes: According to the study, TCR beta repertoires originated from sorted CD3+CD56+NKG2C+, CD3+CD56+NKG2C- and CD3+CD56-NKG2C+ T cells.

The sequence was obtained from a woman aged 18-29 years in good health. The rearrangement uses TRBV7-8 and TRBJ2-3, with 7 bases aligning to TRBD2. Sequenced material: PBMCs. The CDR3 coding sequence is TGTGCCAGCAGCGCACCCGGACTAGGAGCAGATACGCAGTATTTT. Its translation: CASSAPGLGADTQYF.